This TCR beta chain came from a study of blood T cell repertoires in COVID-19. The wider study: Acute-phase and convalescent COVID-19 samples originated in the United States, Italy and Spain. PBMCs, B-cell-depleted T cells, or T cells were the source of the cDNA or gDNA that made up the material.

This CDR3 is 16 amino acids long. V lost 1 base to trimming and J lost 0 bases; unmatched junction nucleotides: 3. Germline loops: CDR1 SEHNR, CDR2 FQNEAQ (reference sequence). How the authors handled the data: Cell counts per sample came from amplifying reference gene primers. The protocol was immunoSEQ multiplex PCR, while the TCRdb copy is restricted to in-frame clones and leaves out a portion. For V, J and clone size, that table is used; D and trimming come from the DNA. The data show 200,000 to 250,000 clones, 70% to 90% seen once. Sequences were obtained from peripheral blood. The rearrangement joins TRBV7-9 to TRBJ2-7, with 10 nucleotides matching TRBD1. The clonotype originates from a man aged 60-69 years with acute or convalescent COVID-19. CDR3 protein: CASSLVRTGGSYEQYF. CDR3 coding DNA: TGTGCCAGCAGCTTAGTAAGGACAGGGGGCTCCTACGAGCAGTACTTC.